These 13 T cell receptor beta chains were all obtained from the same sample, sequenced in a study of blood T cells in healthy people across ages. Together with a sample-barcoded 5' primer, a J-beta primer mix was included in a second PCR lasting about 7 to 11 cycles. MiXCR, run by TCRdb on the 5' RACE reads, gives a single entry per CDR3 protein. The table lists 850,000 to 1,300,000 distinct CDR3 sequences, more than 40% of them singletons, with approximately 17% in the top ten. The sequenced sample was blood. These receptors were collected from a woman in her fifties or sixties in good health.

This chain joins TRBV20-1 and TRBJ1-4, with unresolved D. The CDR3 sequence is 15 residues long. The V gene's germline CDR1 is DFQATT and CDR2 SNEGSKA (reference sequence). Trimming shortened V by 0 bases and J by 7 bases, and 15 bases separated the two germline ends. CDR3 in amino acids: CSARDQQKKGEKLFF. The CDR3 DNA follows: TGCAGTGCTAGAGATCAACAGAAGAAGGGTGAAAAACTGTTTTTT.

CDR3 region: CASSPEDGTYNEQFF. The CDR3 bases are TGTGCCAGCAGTCCAGAGGACGGTACCTACAATGAGCAGTTCTTC. The chain has TRBV27 and TRBJ2-1; D is uncertain. The CDR3 has 15 residues. Trimming pared 5 bases from V and 2 bases from J, leaving 13 bases between. Germline CDR1 is MNHEY and CDR2 is SMNVEV (reference sequence).

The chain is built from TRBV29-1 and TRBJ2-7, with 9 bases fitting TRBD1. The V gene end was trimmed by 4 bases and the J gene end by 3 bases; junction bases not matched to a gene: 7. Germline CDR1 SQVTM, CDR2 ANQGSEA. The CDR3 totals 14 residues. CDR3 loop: CSVGGTGIFYEQYF. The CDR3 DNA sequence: TGCAGCGTTGGCGGGACAGGGATCTTCTACGAGCAGTACTTC.

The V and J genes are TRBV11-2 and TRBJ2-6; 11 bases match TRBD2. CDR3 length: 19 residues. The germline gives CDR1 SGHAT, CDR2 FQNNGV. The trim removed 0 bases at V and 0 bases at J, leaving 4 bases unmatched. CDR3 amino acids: CASSLDPGLADSGANVLTF. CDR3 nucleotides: TGTGCCAGCAGCTTAGATCCGGGACTAGCGGACTCTGGGGCCAACGTCCTGACTTTC.

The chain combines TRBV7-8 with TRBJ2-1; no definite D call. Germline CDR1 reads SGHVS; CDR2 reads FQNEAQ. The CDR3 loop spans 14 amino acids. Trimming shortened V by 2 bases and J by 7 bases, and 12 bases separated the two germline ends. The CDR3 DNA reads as TGTGCCAGCAGCTTATTCCGTCAGGTAAATGAGCAGTTCTTC. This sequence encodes CASSLFRQVNEQFF. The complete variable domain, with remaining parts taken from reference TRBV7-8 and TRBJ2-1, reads GAGVSQSPRYKVAKRGQDVALRCDPISGHVSLFWYQQALGQGPEFLTYFQNEAQLDKSGLPSDRFFAERPEGSVSTLKIQRTQQEDSAVYLCASSLFRQVNEQFFGPGTRLTVL.

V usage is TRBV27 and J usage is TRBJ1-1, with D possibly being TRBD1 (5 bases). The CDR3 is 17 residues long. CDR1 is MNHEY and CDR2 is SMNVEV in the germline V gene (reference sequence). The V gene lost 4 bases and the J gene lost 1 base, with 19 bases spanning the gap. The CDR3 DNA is TGTGCCAGCAGTTCACCCTGGGACCTCAAAGGGAACACTGAAGCTTTCTTT. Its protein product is CASSSPWDLKGNTEAFF.

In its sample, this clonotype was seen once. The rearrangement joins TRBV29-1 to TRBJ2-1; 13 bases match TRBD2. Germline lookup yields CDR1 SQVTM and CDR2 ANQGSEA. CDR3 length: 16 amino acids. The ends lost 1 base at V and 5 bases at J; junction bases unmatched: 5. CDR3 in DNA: TGCAGCGTTGAAGCTGGACTAGCGGGAGTGGACAATGAGCAGTTCTTC. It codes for CSVEAGLAGVDNEQFF.

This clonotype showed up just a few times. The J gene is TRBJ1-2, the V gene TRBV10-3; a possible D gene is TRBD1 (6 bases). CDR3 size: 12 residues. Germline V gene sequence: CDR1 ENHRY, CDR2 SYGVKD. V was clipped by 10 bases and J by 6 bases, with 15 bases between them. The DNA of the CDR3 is TGTGCCACCTTAAACAGGGTAAATGGCTACACCTTC. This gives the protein CATLNRVNGYTF.

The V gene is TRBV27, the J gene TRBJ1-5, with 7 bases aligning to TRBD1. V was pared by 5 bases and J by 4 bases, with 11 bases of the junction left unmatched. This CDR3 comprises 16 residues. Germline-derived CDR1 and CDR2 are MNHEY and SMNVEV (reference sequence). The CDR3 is CASSTRGTARNQPQHF. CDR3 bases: TGTGCCAGCAGTACCCGGGGGACAGCAAGAAATCAGCCCCAGCATTTT.

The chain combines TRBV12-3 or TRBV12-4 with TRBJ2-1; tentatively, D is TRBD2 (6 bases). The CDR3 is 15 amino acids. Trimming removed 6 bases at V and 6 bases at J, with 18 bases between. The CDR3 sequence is CASSKRLDRRNEQFF. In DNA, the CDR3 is TGTGCCAGCAGCAAGCGACTAGATCGGCGCAATGAGCAGTTCTTC.

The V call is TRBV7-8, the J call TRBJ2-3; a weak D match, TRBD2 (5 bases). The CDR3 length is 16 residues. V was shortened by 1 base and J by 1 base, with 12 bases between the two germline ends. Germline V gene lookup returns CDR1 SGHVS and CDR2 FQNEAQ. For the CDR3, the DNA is TGTGCCAGCAGCTTAGAAGACCTGCGGGGCACAGATACGCAGTATTTT. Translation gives CASSLEDLRGTDTQYF.

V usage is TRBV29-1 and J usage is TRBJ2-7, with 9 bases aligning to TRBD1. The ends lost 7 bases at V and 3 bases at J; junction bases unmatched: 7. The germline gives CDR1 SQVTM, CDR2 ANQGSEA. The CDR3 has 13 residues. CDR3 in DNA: TGCAGCGGAACCGGGACAGGGTACTACGAGCAGTACTTC. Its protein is CSGTGTGYYEQYF.

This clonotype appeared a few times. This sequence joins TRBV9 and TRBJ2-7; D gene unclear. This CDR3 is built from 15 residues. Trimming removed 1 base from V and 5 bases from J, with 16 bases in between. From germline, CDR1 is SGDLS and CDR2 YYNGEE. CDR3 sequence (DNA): TGTGCCAGCAGCGTAAACCCTAGTTCTGAGAACGAGCAGTACTTC. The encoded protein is CASSVNPSSENEQYF.